This T cell receptor (beta chain) was identified during a study of T cell repertoires in cytomegalovirus infection. This clonotype was recorded at least ten times. Using its own MiXCR run on the reads, TCRdb lists one record per CDR3 protein. The sample holds approximately 500,000 distinct CDR3 sequences; 11% are singletons and the top ten take about 9.4%. Looked up from germline, CDR1 is KGHSH and CDR2 is LQKENI. This CDR3 comprises 15 residues. V lost 6 bases to trimming and J lost 0 bases; unmatched junction nucleotides: 7. The V call is TRBV18, the J call TRBJ2-7, with 8 bases that match TRBD2. This TCR was sampled from a human donor in good health (CMV status not recorded). Some clones in this sample may be carry-over from other donors' samples. The source material was PBMCs. DNA for the CDR3: TGTGCCAGCTCTTCGACTAGCGAGAGCTCCTACGAGCAGTACTTC. It encodes CASSSTSESSYEQYF.